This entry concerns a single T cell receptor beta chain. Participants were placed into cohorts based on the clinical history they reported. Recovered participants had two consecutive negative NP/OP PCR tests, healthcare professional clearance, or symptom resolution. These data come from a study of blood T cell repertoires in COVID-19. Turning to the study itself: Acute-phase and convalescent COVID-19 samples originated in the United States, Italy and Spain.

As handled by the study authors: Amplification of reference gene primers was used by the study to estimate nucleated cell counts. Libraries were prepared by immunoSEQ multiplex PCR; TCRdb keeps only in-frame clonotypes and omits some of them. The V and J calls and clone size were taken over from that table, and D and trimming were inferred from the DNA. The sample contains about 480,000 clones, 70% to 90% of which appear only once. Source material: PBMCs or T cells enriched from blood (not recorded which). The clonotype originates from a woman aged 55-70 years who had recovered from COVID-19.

The CDR3 nucleotides are TGTGCCAGCAGCCAAGACAGTTATGGCTACACCTTC. Its protein is CASSQDSYGYTF. V usage is TRBV14 and J usage is TRBJ1-2; no clear D. Germline loops: CDR1 SGHDN, CDR2 FVKESK. The length of the CDR3 is 12 residues. V lost 0 bases to trimming and J lost 5 bases, with 4 bases between them.